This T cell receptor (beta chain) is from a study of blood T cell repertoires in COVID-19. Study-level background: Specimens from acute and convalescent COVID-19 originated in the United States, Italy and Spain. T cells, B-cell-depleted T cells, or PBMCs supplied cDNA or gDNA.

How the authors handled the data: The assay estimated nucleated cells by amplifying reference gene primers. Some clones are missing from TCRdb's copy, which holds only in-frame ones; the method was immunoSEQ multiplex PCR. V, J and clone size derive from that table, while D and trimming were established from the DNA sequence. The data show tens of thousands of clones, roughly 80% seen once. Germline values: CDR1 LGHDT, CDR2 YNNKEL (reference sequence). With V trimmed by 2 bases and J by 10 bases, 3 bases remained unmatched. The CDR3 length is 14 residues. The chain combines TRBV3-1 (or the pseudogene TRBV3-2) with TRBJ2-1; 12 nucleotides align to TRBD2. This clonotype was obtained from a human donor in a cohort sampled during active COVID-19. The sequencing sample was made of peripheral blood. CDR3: CASSQWTSGVEQFF. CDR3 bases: TGTGCCAGCAGCCAATGGACTAGCGGGGTAGAGCAGTTCTTC.